Sequencing of this TCR beta chain was carried out in a study of blood T cell repertoires in COVID-19. Turning to the study itself: The United States, Italy and Spain were the sources of the acute and convalescent COVID-19 samples.

Participants spanned ages roughly 18 to 90 years and resided in roughly 22 US areas. Which cohort a participant joined came from the clinical history participants gave. Recovered Cohort 3 donors showed two negative PCRs, clearance, or symptom resolution. Using immunoSEQ multiplex PCR, the repertoire was profiled, and TCRdb retains in-frame clones only, with some absent. The table shows around 240,000 clones, with approximately 85% occurring only once. Trimming removed 0 bases from V and 5 bases from J, with 16 bases in between. The germline CDR1 and CDR2 sequences are SGHRS and YFSETQ. CDR3 length: 16 residues.

The sample taken for sequencing was PBMCs or T cells enriched from blood (not recorded which). The chain joins TRBV5-1 to TRBJ2-3; the D gene is possibly TRBD2 (5 bases). This sequence originates from a woman aged 50 to 65 who had recovered from COVID-19. CDR3 protein: CASSLGGPPPGDTQYF. The CDR3 nucleotides read TGCGCCAGCAGCTTGGGCGGGCCCCCCCCGGGAGATACGCAGTATTTT.